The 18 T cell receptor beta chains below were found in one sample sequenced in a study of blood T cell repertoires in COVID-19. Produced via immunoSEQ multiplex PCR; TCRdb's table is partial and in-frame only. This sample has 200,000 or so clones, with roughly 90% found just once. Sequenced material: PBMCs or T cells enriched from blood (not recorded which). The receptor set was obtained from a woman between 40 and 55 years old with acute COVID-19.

This CDR3 is CASSYWSGDYGYTF. The CDR3 DNA is TGTGCCAGCAGTTACTGGTCAGGGGACTATGGCTACACCTTC. The chain links TRBV6-5 to TRBJ1-2; weak D call: TRBD1 (6 bases). This CDR3 is 14 amino acids long. CDR1 is MNHEY, CDR2 SVGAGI, per germline. Trimming cost V 1 base and J 3 bases, with 9 bases left between them.

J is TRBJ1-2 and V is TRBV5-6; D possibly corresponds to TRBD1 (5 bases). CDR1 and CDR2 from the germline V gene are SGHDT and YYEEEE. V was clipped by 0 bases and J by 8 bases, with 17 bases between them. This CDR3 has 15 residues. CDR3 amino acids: CASSLGQPGFRGYTF. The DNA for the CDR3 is TGTGCCAGCAGCTTGGGACAGCCGGGTTTTCGGGGCTACACCTTC.

The DNA for the CDR3 is TGTGCCAGCAGCTCAGGGGACAGGGCGCGGGAAAAACTGTTTTTT. It translates to CASSSGDRAREKLFF. The genes are TRBV11-2 and TRBJ1-4; 9 nucleotides agree with TRBD1. The ends lost 4 bases at V and 8 bases at J; junction bases unmatched: 8. Germline CDR1 SGHAT, CDR2 FQNNGV. CDR3 length: 15 residues. Variable domain in full (rest from reference TRBV11-2 and TRBJ1-4): EAGVAQSPRYKIIEKRQSVAFWCNPISGHATLYWYQQILGQGPKLLIQFQNNGVVDDSQLPKDRFSAERLKGVDSTLKIQPAKLEDSAVYLCASSSGDRAREKLFFGSGTQLSVL.

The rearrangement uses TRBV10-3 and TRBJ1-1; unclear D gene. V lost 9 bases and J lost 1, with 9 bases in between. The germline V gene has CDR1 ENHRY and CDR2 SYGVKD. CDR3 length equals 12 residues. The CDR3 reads CAIVAENTEAFF. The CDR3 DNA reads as TGTGCCATTGTAGCAGAGAACACTGAAGCTTTCTTT.

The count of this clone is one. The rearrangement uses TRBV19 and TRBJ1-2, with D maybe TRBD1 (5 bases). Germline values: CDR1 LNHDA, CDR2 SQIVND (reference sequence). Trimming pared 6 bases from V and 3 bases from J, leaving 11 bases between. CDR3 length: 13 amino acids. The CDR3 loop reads CASRSRADYGYTF. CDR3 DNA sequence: TGTGCCAGTAGGTCCAGGGCAGACTATGGCTACACCTTC. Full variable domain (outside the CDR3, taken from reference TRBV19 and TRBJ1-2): DGGITQSPKYLFRKEGQNVTLSCEQNLNHDAMYWYRQDPGQGLRLIYYSQIVNDFQKGDIAEGYSVSREKKESFPLTVTSAQKNPTAFYLCASRSRADYGYTFGSGTRLTVV.

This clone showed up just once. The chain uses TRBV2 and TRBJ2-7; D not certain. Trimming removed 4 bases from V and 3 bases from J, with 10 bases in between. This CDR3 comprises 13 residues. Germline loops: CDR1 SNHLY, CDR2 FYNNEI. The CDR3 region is CASSVATDYEQYV. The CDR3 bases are TGTGCCAGCAGTGTTGCAACAGACTACGAGCAGTACGTC.

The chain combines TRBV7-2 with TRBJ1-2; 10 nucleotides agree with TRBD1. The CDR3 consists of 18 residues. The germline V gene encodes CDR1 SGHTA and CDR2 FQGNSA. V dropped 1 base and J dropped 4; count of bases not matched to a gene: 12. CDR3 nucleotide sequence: TGTGCCAGCAGCTTAGAACCAATCCTGACAGGGGGCGCCTATGGCTACACCTTC. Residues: CASSLEPILTGGAYGYTF.

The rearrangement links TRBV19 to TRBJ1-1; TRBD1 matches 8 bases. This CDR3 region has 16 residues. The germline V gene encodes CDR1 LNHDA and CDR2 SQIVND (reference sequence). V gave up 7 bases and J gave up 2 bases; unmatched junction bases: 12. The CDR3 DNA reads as TGTGCCAGTACAGCCGGACAGGGTCTCGGAAACACTGAAGCTTTCTTT. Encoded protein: CASTAGQGLGNTEAFF.

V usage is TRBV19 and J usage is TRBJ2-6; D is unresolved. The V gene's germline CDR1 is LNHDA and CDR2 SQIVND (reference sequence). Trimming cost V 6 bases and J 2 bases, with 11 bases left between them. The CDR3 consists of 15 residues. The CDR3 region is CASSHSQPGANVLTF. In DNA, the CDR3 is TGTGCCAGTAGCCACTCCCAACCTGGGGCCAACGTCCTGACTTTC.

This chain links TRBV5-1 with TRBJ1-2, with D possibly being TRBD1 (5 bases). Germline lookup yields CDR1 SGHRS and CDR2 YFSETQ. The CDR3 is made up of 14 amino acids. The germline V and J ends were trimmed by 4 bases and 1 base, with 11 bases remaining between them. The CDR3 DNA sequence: TGCGCCAGCAGCGTCGAAGGGGTTAACTATGGCTACACCTTC. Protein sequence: CASSVEGVNYGYTF.

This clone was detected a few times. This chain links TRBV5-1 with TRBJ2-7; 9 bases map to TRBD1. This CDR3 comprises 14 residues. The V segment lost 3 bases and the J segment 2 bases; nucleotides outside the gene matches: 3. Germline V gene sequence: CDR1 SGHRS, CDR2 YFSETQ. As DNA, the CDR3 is TGCGCCAGCAGCTCCCGGACAGGGGCCTACGAGCAGTACTTC. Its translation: CASSSRTGAYEQYF. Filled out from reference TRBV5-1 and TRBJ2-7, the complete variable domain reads KAGVTQTPRYLIKTRGQQVTLSCSPISGHRSVSWYQQTPGQGLQFLFEYFSETQRNKGNFPGRFSGRQFSNSRSEMNVSTLELGDSALYLCASSSRTGAYEQYFGPGTRLTVT.

In nucleotides, the CDR3 is TGTGCCAGCAGCTTGAGCGGGGGGGTCCAAGAGACCCAGTACTTC. This sequence encodes CASSLSGGVQETQYF. J is TRBJ2-5 and V is TRBV7-2, with TRBD2 matching over 10 bases. V lost 3 bases, J lost 1 base, and 2 bases stayed unmatched. From germline, CDR1 is SGHTA and CDR2 FQGNSA. The CDR3 runs to 15 residues.

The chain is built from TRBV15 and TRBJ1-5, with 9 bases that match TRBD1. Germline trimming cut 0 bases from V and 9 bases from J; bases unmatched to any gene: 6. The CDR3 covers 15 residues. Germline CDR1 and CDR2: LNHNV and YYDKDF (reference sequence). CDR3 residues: CATSRDLGQGGPQHF. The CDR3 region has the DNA TGTGCCACCAGCAGAGACTTGGGACAGGGAGGGCCCCAGCATTTT.

The DNA for the CDR3 is TGTGCCAGCAGCTCCGGGACAGCTAATTCACCCCTCCACTTT. As protein: CASSSGTANSPLHF. The chain links TRBV7-3 to TRBJ1-6, with 7 positions matching TRBD1. From germline, CDR1 is SGHTA and CDR2 FQGTGA. CDR3 length equals 14 residues. V was pared by 4 bases and J by 6 bases, with 3 bases of the junction left unmatched.

In DNA, the CDR3 is TGTGCCAGCAGACAGGGCACCACTGAAGCTTTCTTT. Translated: CASRQGTTEAFF. This sequence joins TRBV12-3 or TRBV12-4 and TRBJ1-1; D may be TRBD1 (6 bases). This CDR3 contains 12 residues. Trimming pared 6 bases from V and 4 bases from J, leaving 9 bases between.

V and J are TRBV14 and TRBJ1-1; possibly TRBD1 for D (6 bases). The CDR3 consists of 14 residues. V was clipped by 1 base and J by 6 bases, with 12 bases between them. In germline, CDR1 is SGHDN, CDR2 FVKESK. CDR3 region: CASSQVTRGAEAFF. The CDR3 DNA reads TGTGCCAGCAGCCAAGTAACCAGGGGAGCTGAAGCTTTCTTT.

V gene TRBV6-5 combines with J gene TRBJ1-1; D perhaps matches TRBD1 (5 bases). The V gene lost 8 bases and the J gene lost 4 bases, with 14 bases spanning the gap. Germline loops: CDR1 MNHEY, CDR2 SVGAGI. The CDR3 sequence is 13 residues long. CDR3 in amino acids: CASGTFVGTEAFF. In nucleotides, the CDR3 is TGTGCCAGCGGGACTTTCGTAGGCACTGAAGCTTTCTTT.

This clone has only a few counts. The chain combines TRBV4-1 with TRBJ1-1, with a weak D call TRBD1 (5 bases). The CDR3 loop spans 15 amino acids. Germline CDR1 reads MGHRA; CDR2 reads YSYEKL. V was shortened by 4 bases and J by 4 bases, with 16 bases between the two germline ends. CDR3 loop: CASSPPTVWGTEAFF. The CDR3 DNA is TGCGCCAGCAGCCCCCCGACAGTATGGGGCACTGAAGCTTTCTTT.